The rows below give T cell receptor beta chains drawn from one sample of a study of response to subunit inactivated influenza vaccine. TCRdb independently ran MiXCR on the RT-PCR reads; one entry per CDR3 protein. In the table there are some 500,000 distinct CDR3 sequences, 15% to 20% of which are singletons. The sequences come from CD4+ T cells sorted from PBMCs, collected around 25 months after vaccination. These receptors were taken from a man in his fifties or sixties who received an inactivated influenza vaccine. The CDR3 runs from the conserved cysteine through the conserved F or W. The order of the fields is V gene, CDR3 length, clone size, D gene, J gene, CDR3 protein. D genes are given only for firm matches. Size is stated for part of the rows, as once, few or many counts, or as a class when the clone is expanded.

V gene: TRBV6-2/TRBV6-3
CDR3 length: 14
clone size: many
D gene: TRBD2
J gene: TRBJ2-1
CDR3 protein: CASRRGGGYNEQFF

V gene: TRBV12-3/TRBV12-4
CDR3 length: 15
clone size: few
D gene: -
J gene: TRBJ2-1
CDR3 protein: CASTNGGTFYNEQFF

V gene: TRBV24-1
CDR3 length: 13
clone size: few
D gene: -
J gene: TRBJ2-2
CDR3 protein: CATSMSSAGELFF

V gene: TRBV11-2
CDR3 length: 15
clone size: -
D gene: TRBD1
J gene: TRBJ1-1
CDR3 protein: CASSITGAMNTEAFF

V gene: TRBV7-2
CDR3 length: 16
clone size: few
D gene: TRBD1
J gene: TRBJ2-1
CDR3 protein: CASRINRDSPYNEQFF

V gene: TRBV7-9
CDR3 length: 14
clone size: -
D gene: -
J gene: TRBJ1-1
CDR3 protein: CASSLSGTVNEAFF

V gene: TRBV6-2/TRBV6-3
CDR3 length: 16
clone size: few
D gene: -
J gene: TRBJ2-3
CDR3 protein: CASSEGLGQRTDTQYF

V gene: TRBV4-2
CDR3 length: 16
clone size: few
D gene: -
J gene: TRBJ2-3
CDR3 protein: CASSHGGTYKGDTQYF

V gene: TRBV12-3/TRBV12-4
CDR3 length: 15
clone size: -
D gene: TRBD1
J gene: TRBJ2-7
CDR3 protein: CASSRAGQGAHEQYF

V gene: TRBV7-6
CDR3 length: 14
clone size: -
D gene: -
J gene: TRBJ1-5
CDR3 protein: CASSDAGVSQPQHF

V gene: TRBV20-1
CDR3 length: 13
clone size: few
D gene: -
J gene: TRBJ2-3
CDR3 protein: CSARTPAPDTQYF

V gene: TRBV7-9
CDR3 length: 16
clone size: few
D gene: -
J gene: TRBJ2-3
CDR3 protein: CASSLREGSPTDTQYF

V gene: TRBV20-1
CDR3 length: 15
clone size: -
D gene: -
J gene: TRBJ2-5
CDR3 protein: CSAGLRTIKQETQYF

V gene: TRBV5-1
CDR3 length: 14
clone size: -
D gene: -
J gene: TRBJ1-1
CDR3 protein: CASSSSTLNTEAFF

V gene: TRBV5-1
CDR3 length: 15
clone size: few
D gene: -
J gene: TRBJ2-1
CDR3 protein: CASSFGDSSYNEQFF

V gene: TRBV6-1
CDR3 length: 13
clone size: -
D gene: -
J gene: TRBJ1-5
CDR3 protein: CASSVQYNQPQHF

V gene: TRBV5-1
CDR3 length: 16
clone size: -
D gene: TRBD2
J gene: TRBJ2-3
CDR3 protein: CASSPLTSGGADTQYF

V gene: TRBV5-1
CDR3 length: 16
clone size: -
D gene: TRBD1
J gene: TRBJ2-2
CDR3 protein: CASTKGGQENTGELFF

V gene: TRBV20-1
CDR3 length: 13
clone size: few
D gene: -
J gene: TRBJ1-2
CDR3 protein: CSAPAGGDYGYTF

V gene: TRBV5-5
CDR3 length: 15
clone size: few
D gene: -
J gene: TRBJ1-4
CDR3 protein: CASSLDRAEGEKLFF

V gene: TRBV24-1
CDR3 length: 15
clone size: few
D gene: -
J gene: TRBJ2-3
CDR3 protein: CATSDSLTSTDTQYF

V gene: TRBV20-1
CDR3 length: 12
clone size: -
D gene: -
J gene: TRBJ2-3
CDR3 protein: CSAETRGDTQYF

V gene: TRBV6-1
CDR3 length: 16
clone size: -
D gene: TRBD2
J gene: TRBJ2-5
CDR3 protein: CASNKRLAGAGETQYF

V gene: TRBV24-1
CDR3 length: 15
clone size: many
D gene: TRBD2
J gene: TRBJ2-1
CDR3 protein: CATSDLSGRISEQFF

V gene: TRBV20-1
CDR3 length: 13
clone size: -
D gene: -
J gene: TRBJ2-5
CDR3 protein: CSARHPGRETQYF

V gene: TRBV4-2
CDR3 length: 15
clone size: few
D gene: -
J gene: TRBJ2-5
CDR3 protein: CASSLRQVPRETQYF

V gene: TRBV12-3/TRBV12-4
CDR3 length: 15
clone size: few
D gene: -
J gene: TRBJ1-5
CDR3 protein: CASSPSLRVWQPQHF

V gene: TRBV7-8
CDR3 length: 15
clone size: -
D gene: TRBD2
J gene: TRBJ2-7
CDR3 protein: CASSPGTSGSHEQYF

V gene: TRBV20-1
CDR3 length: 14
clone size: -
D gene: -
J gene: TRBJ2-5
CDR3 protein: CSARDSRDLETQYF

V gene: TRBV12-3/TRBV12-4
CDR3 length: 15
clone size: few
D gene: -
J gene: TRBJ2-1
CDR3 protein: CASSLAGARNNEQFF

V gene: TRBV4-2
CDR3 length: 14
clone size: few
D gene: TRBD1
J gene: TRBJ1-2
CDR3 protein: CASSQGQGARGYTF

V gene: TRBV3-1
CDR3 length: 18
clone size: many
D gene: -
J gene: TRBJ2-1
CDR3 protein: CASSQAYLGGSSYNEQFF

V gene: TRBV20-1
CDR3 length: 16
clone size: -
D gene: TRBD1
J gene: TRBJ2-1
CDR3 protein: CSAIPQGGSSYNEQFF

V gene: TRBV10-3
CDR3 length: 12
clone size: few
D gene: -
J gene: TRBJ1-2
CDR3 protein: CAISDSYYGYTF

V gene: TRBV4-3
CDR3 length: 16
clone size: few
D gene: TRBD2
J gene: TRBJ2-5
CDR3 protein: CASSPRASGRLETQYF

V gene: TRBV7-6
CDR3 length: 15
clone size: -
D gene: TRBD1
J gene: TRBJ1-1
CDR3 protein: CASSLVRQGNTEAFF

V gene: TRBV28
CDR3 length: 16
clone size: -
D gene: -
J gene: TRBJ1-6
CDR3 protein: CASRAFRQPNNSPLHF

V gene: TRBV5-1
CDR3 length: 13
clone size: many
D gene: -
J gene: TRBJ2-1
CDR3 protein: CASSLSQRNEQFF

V gene: TRBV2
CDR3 length: 12
clone size: -
D gene: -
J gene: TRBJ2-5
CDR3 protein: CASRSTAETQYF

V gene: TRBV12-3/TRBV12-4
CDR3 length: 14
clone size: many
D gene: -
J gene: TRBJ2-7
CDR3 protein: CASSLGPRGAEQYF

V gene: TRBV20-1
CDR3 length: 13
clone size: -
D gene: -
J gene: TRBJ2-5
CDR3 protein: CSASPLGGETQYF

V gene: TRBV3-1
CDR3 length: 13
clone size: many
D gene: -
J gene: TRBJ1-1
CDR3 protein: CASRLLTGNEAFF

V gene: TRBV20-1
CDR3 length: 13
clone size: many
D gene: TRBD1
J gene: TRBJ2-7
CDR3 protein: CRVTGTGSNEQYF

V gene: TRBV7-2
CDR3 length: 16
clone size: few
D gene: TRBD1
J gene: TRBJ2-1
CDR3 protein: CASSFYRGSVDNEQFF

V gene: TRBV5-1
CDR3 length: 16
clone size: -
D gene: TRBD2
J gene: TRBJ2-1
CDR3 protein: CASGGTSGFSYNEQFF

V gene: TRBV27
CDR3 length: 13
clone size: many
D gene: -
J gene: TRBJ2-7
CDR3 protein: CASSLKVSYEQYF